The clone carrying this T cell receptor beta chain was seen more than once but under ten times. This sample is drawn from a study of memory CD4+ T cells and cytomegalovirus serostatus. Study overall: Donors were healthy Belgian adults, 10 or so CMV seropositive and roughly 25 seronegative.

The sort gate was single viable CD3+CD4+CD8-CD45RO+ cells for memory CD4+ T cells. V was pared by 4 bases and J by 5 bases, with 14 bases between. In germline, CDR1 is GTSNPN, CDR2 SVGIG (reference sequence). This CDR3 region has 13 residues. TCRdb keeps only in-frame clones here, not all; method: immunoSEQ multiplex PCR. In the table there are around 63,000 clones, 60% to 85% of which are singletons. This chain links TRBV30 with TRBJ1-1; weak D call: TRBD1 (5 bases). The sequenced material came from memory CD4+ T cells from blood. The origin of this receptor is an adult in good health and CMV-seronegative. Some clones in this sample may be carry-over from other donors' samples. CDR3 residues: CAWTSQANTEAFF. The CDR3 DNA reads TGTGCCTGGACATCACAGGCGAATACTGAAGCTTTCTTT.